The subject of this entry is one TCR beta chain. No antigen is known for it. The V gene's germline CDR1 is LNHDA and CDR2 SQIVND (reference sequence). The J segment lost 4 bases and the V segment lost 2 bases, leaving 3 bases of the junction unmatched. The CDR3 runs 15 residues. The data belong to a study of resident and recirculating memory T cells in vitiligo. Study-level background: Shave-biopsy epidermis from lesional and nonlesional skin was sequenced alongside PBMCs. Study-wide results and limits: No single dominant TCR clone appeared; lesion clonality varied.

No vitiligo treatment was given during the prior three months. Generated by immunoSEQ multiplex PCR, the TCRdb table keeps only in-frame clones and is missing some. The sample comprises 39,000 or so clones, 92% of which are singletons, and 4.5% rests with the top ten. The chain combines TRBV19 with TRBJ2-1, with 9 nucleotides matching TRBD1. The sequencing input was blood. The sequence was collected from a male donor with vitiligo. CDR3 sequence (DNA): TGTGCCAGTAGTATACTGGGACAGGGATACAATGAGCAGTTCTTC. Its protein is CASSILGQGYNEQFF.